These T cell receptor beta chains were read from a single sample in a study of T cell repertoires in cytomegalovirus infection. TCRdb re-called the reads through MiXCR, storing one row per CDR3 protein. The sample consists of some 300,000 distinct CDR3 sequences, about a sixth of them appearing once. The material sequenced was PBMCs. These receptors were obtained from a human donor in good health (CMV status not recorded). Some clones in this sample may be carry-over from other donors' samples. Each CDR3 is given with its conserved first and last residue. The order of the fields is clone size, D gene, J gene, V gene, CDR3 protein, CDR3 DNA. A D gene is named only where the DNA matches it firmly. Clone size is stated in some rows and not others, as once, few, many or a class when expanded.

size: .
D: .
J: TRBJ1-3
V: TRBV20-1
CDR3: CSASGASSGNTIYF
DNA: TGCAGTGCTAGCGGGGCGAGCTCTGGAAACACCATATATTTT

size: many
D: .
J: TRBJ1-6
V: TRBV7-2
CDR3: CASSLGGRSGWVSPLHF
DNA: TGTGCCAGCAGCTTAGGAGGGAGGTCCGGTTGGGTTTCACCCCTCCACTTT

size: few
D: .
J: TRBJ1-4
V: TRBV11-3
CDR3: CASSLGAVGEKLFF
DNA: TGTGCCAGCAGCTTAGGGGCGGTGGGTGAAAAACTGTTTTTT

size: .
D: TRBD2
J: TRBJ2-2
V: TRBV5-6
CDR3: CASSFRLAGSTGELFF
DNA: TGTGCCAGCAGCTTTAGACTAGCGGGGAGCACCGGGGAGCTGTTTTTT

size: few
D: TRBD1
J: TRBJ1-5
V: TRBV6-1
CDR3: CASRTGAGNNQPQHF
DNA: TGTGCCAGCAGGACAGGGGCGGGGAACAATCAGCCCCAGCATTTT

size: few
D: .
J: TRBJ1-1
V: TRBV28
CDR3: CASSFVRETMNTEAFF
DNA: TGTGCCAGCAGTTTTGTCAGGGAGACAATGAACACTGAAGCTTTCTTT

size: .
D: TRBD2
J: TRBJ2-5
V: TRBV20-1
CDR3: CSAQGLAGGKFQETQYF
DNA: TGCAGTGCGCAGGGACTAGCGGGGGGAAAATTCCAAGAGACCCAGTACTTC

size: few
D: .
J: TRBJ2-1
V: TRBV12-3/TRBV12-4
CDR3: CASSPNWGAYNEQFF
DNA: TGTGCCAGCAGTCCCAACTGGGGGGCCTACAATGAGCAGTTCTTC

size: few
D: TRBD2
J: TRBJ2-7
V: TRBV14
CDR3: CASSPAGGYEQYF
DNA: TGTGCCAGCAGCCCGGCGGGGGGGTACGAGCAGTACTTC

size: many
D: .
J: TRBJ1-1
V: TRBV7-9
CDR3: CASSPDGVSEAFF
DNA: TGTGCCAGCAGCCCCGATGGGGTATCTGAAGCTTTCTTT

size: few
D: TRBD1
J: TRBJ1-1
V: TRBV2
CDR3: CAGETGYATEAFF
DNA: TGTGCCGGAGAGACAGGGTATGCCACTGAAGCTTTCTTT

size: many
D: TRBD2
J: TRBJ2-5
V: TRBV5-1
CDR3: CASRTGTSIETQYF
DNA: TGCGCCAGCAGGACCGGGACTAGCATAGAGACCCAGTACTTC

size: few
D: .
J: TRBJ1-2
V: TRBV4-2
CDR3: CASSLYPTGTLNYGYTF
DNA: TGTGCCAGCAGCCTGTATCCTACAGGGACACTTAACTATGGCTACACCTTC

size: many
D: .
J: TRBJ1-2
V: TRBV12-3/TRBV12-4
CDR3: CASSPLGGPNYGYTF
DNA: TGTGCCAGCAGTCCCCTTGGGGGCCCGAACTATGGCTACACCTTC

size: few
D: TRBD1
J: TRBJ2-6
V: TRBV28
CDR3: CATETGGDSGANVLTF
DNA: TGTGCCACCGAGACAGGGGGCGATTCTGGGGCCAACGTCCTGACTTTC

size: .
D: .
J: TRBJ2-2
V: TRBV27
CDR3: CASSLWSGRNGELFF
DNA: TGTGCCAGCAGTTTATGGTCAGGGAGGAACGGGGAGCTGTTTTTT

size: .
D: TRBD1
J: TRBJ2-1
V: TRBV24-1
CDR3: CATSDGTGVNEQFF
DNA: TGTGCCACCAGTGATGGGACAGGGGTCAATGAGCAGTTCTTC

size: .
D: .
J: TRBJ2-3
V: TRBV20-1
CDR3: CSADSFQTSSTDTQYF
DNA: TGCAGTGCGGACAGCTTCCAAACCTCAAGCACAGATACGCAGTATTTT

size: .
D: .
J: TRBJ1-2
V: TRBV2
CDR3: CASSDRGNGYTF
DNA: TGTGCCAGCAGTGATCGGGGAAACGGCTACACCTTC

size: few
D: TRBD1
J: TRBJ1-2
V: TRBV5-4
CDR3: CASRQQGGYGYTF
DNA: TGTGCCAGCAGACAACAGGGGGGCTATGGCTACACCTTC

size: many
D: TRBD2
J: TRBJ2-1
V: TRBV7-9
CDR3: CASSLVGGGAQSSYNEQFF
DNA: TGTGCCAGCAGCTTAGTTGGCGGGGGGGCCCAGAGCTCCTACAATGAGCAGTTCTTC

size: many
D: .
J: TRBJ2-7
V: TRBV7-2
CDR3: CASSDGRVSYEQYF
DNA: TGTGCCAGCTCGGACGGAAGAGTCTCCTACGAGCAGTACTTC

size: .
D: .
J: TRBJ1-1
V: TRBV2
CDR3: CASSTSGYRSEAFF
DNA: .

size: few
D: TRBD1
J: TRBJ2-1
V: TRBV7-6
CDR3: CASSLIGQGVGNEQFF
DNA: TGTGCCAGCAGCTTGATAGGACAGGGGGTGGGTAATGAGCAGTTCTTC

size: .
D: TRBD1
J: TRBJ1-2
V: TRBV6-1
CDR3: CASSSDRGAYGYTF
DNA: TGTGCCAGCAGTTCGGACAGGGGGGCATACGGCTACACCTTC

size: few
D: .
J: TRBJ1-1
V: TRBV6-2/TRBV6-3
CDR3: CASRTTPGQGNTEAFF
DNA: TGTGCCAGCAGGACTACCCCGGGGCAGGGGAACACTGAAGCTTTCTTT

size: .
D: .
J: TRBJ1-4
V: TRBV7-4
CDR3: CASSQRGGPTNEKLFF
DNA: TGTGCCAGCAGCCAGAGAGGGGGGCCAACTAATGAAAAACTGTTTTTT

size: many
D: .
J: TRBJ2-3
V: TRBV5-8
CDR3: CASSLGYQGDTQYF
DNA: TGTGCCAGCAGCTTGGGGTACCAGGGAGATACGCAGTATTTT

size: .
D: TRBD2
J: TRBJ2-7
V: TRBV27
CDR3: CASSLSGGGGYEQYF
DNA: TGTGCCAGCAGTTTATCAGGCGGGGGAGGCTACGAGCAGTACTTC